The 17 T cell receptor beta chains reported below all come from one sample, sequenced in a study of T cells in women clearing cervical HPV infection. The data were produced by immunoSEQ multiplex PCR, yet TCRdb's version contains in-frame clones alone and is incomplete. With about 20,000 clones in the sample, the ten largest clones hold roughly 4.6%. The sample comprised blood buffy coat. Receptors were obtained from a woman aged 18 to 69 with a cervical HPV16 infection that either progressed to CIN3+ or cleared (not recorded which).

As regards this clone: The read is 3 residues too short to cover the CDR3 end, so that end is filled in from the germline J gene. The rearrangement uses TRBV2 and TRBJ1-4, with D unclear. The CDR3 loop spans 14 amino acids. Germline CDR1 and CDR2: SNHLY and FYNNEI. The CDR3 bases that were read are TGTGCCAGCAGTGAAGCGCAAGACACCACACCA. Translated: CASSEAQDTTP. The complete CDR3 sequence is CASSEAQDTTPLFF. The full variable domain, completed using reference TRBV2 and TRBJ1-4, is EPEVTQTPSHQVTQMGQEVILRCVPISNHLYFYWYRQILGQKVEFLVSFYNNEISEKSEIFDDQFSVERPDGSNFTLKIRSTKLEDSAMYFCASSEAQDTTPLFFGSGTQLSVL.

As for this clone: From the germline J gene comes the end of the CDR3, since the read stops 3 residues before it. The chain has TRBV6-2 or TRBV6-3 and TRBJ1-2; no reliable D call. The CDR3 spans 16 residues. Germline-derived CDR1 and CDR2 are MNHEY and SVGEGT. The CDR3 sequence: CASSPFLLSSTDTYTF. The covered CDR3 bases are TGTGCCAGCAGTCCTTTCCTGTTATCTAGCACAGATACC.

This clone is classed as medium-sized by frequency. CDR3 sequence reads: CASSYLAENQETQYF. The CDR3 DNA, read in part, is TGTGCCAGCAGTTACCTAGCGGAGAACCAAGAGACC. The J gene is TRBJ2-5, the V gene TRBV6-2 or TRBV6-3; 7 positions match TRBD2. The read is 3 residues too short to cover the CDR3 end, so that end is filled in from the germline J gene. V was pared by 2 bases and J by 0 bases, with 3 bases of the junction left unmatched. CDR3 length: 15 residues. Germline lookup yields CDR1 MNHEY and CDR2 SVGEGT.

Remarks on this clone: The read terminates 3 residues ahead of where the CDR3 ends, so the germline J gene completes it. The chain is built from TRBV18 and TRBJ1-2, with a possible D match to TRBD1 (6 bases). CDR1 KGHSH and CDR2 LQKENI come from the germline V gene. The CDR3 runs 13 residues. The CDR3 sequence is CASSPHRDGDYTF. The covered CDR3 bases are TGTGCCAGCTCACCGCACAGGGATGGTGAC.

In regard to this clone: The CDR3 extends 3 residues past the end of the read, so its final part is completed from the germline J gene. The rearrangement uses TRBV19 and TRBJ1-6; tentative D call: TRBD1 (5 bases). Germline values: CDR1 LNHDA, CDR2 SQIVND (reference sequence). V gave up 1 base and J gave up 10 bases, with 11 bases separating them. This CDR3 is 14 amino acids long. The CDR3 DNA, read in part, is TGTGCCAGTAGTATAGGACAGTTTAACTCACCC. As protein: CASSIGQFNSP. Given in full, the CDR3 is CASSIGQFNSPLHF.

With regard to this clone: The CDR3 is cut off 3 residues early in the read; its end comes from the germline J gene. The rearrangement uses TRBV2 and TRBJ1-5; possibly TRBD1 for D (5 bases). The CDR3 is made up of 14 amino acids. Germline V CDR1 and CDR2: SNHLY, FYNNEI. V dropped 4 bases and J dropped 2 bases, with 9 bases sitting between them. CDR3 DNA, as far as it was read: TGTGCCAGCAGTGCAGGGAATCGCAATCAGCCC. It specifies CASSAGNRNQP. In full, the CDR3 is CASSAGNRNQPQHF.

Points on this clone: The DNA ends 3 residues before the CDR3 does, and the rest of the CDR3 is filled in from the germline J gene. The rearrangement joins TRBV7-6 to TRBJ1-2, with a possible D match to TRBD1 (6 bases). The CDR3 totals 15 residues. Germline V gene sequence: CDR1 SGHVS, CDR2 FNYEAQ. The CDR3 spells CASSTRLAGAHDYTF. Incomplete CDR3 DNA: TGTGCCAGCAGCACCCGACTAGCGGGGGCCCACGAC.

To note about this clone: The read finishes 3 residues shy of the CDR3 end, and the germline J gene is used to complete it. The chain employs TRBV18 and TRBJ2-4, with D possibly being TRBD2 (6 bases). Germline assignment: CDR1 KGHSH and CDR2 LQKENI. This CDR3 is built from 13 residues. Partial CDR3 DNA: TGTGCCAGCTCACCACAAGGGGCGGAGGGT. It specifies CASSPQGAEG. The whole CDR3 sequence reads CASSPQGAEGQYF.

Details on this clone: The read ends 3 residues shy of where the CDR3 ends; the end is completed using the germline J gene. V is TRBV4-1 and J is TRBJ2-7; 8 nucleotides line up with TRBD2. The CDR3 contains 14 residues. With V trimmed by 4 bases and J by 2 bases, 4 bases remained unmatched. The V gene's germline CDR1 is MGHRA and CDR2 YSYEKL. CDR3: CASSPGLVPYEQYF. Partial CDR3 DNA: TGCGCCAGCAGCCCGGGACTAGTACCCTACGAG.

The covered CDR3 bases are TGTGCCAGTAGTGACAGAGTGAACACTGAA. Protein: CASSDRVNTE. The entire CDR3 sequence reads CASSDRVNTEAFF. The J gene is TRBJ1-1, the V gene TRBV19, with TRBD1 as a possible D gene (5 bases). The read ends 3 residues shy of where the CDR3 ends; the end is completed using the germline J gene. The CDR3 contains 13 residues. Germline V CDR1 and CDR2: LNHDA, SQIVND (reference sequence). The V end was cut by 5 bases, the J end by 0 bases, with 7 bases between.

Of note for this clone: The read ends 3 residues shy of where the CDR3 ends; the end is completed using the germline J gene. This chain links TRBV4-1 with TRBJ1-6, with a tentative D call TRBD1 (5 bases). V was trimmed by 1 base and J by 9 bases, leaving 16 bases between them. Germline V lookup: CDR1 MGHRA, CDR2 YSYEKL. CDR3 length equals 16 residues. CDR3 DNA, as far as it was read: TGCGCCAGCAGCCAAGGTTCTACAGCCGGGGGTTCACCC. Amino acids: CASSQGSTAGGSP. The complete CDR3 sequence is CASSQGSTAGGSPLHF.

A remark on this clone: One junction end does not reproduce the germline sequence, and a read error may be involved. Coverage ceases 3 residues before the CDR3 finishes, and the germline J gene fills in the end. The rearrangement links TRBV4-2 to TRBJ2-2; the D gene is possibly TRBD2 (5 bases). Per the germline V gene, CDR1 is LGHNA and CDR2 is YNFKEQ. This CDR3 spans 14 amino acids. The DNA read from the CDR3 is TGCGCCAGCAGCCAAGGAGGCTTCACCGGGGAG. It codes for CASSQGGFTGE. The full CDR3 reads CASSQGGFTGELFF.

About this clone itself: The read stops 3 residues short of the end of the CDR3; the missing end is completed from the germline J gene. The V call is TRBV5-1, the J call TRBJ2-2, with 8 bases identical to TRBD1. The CDR3 runs 18 residues. Germline CDR1 and CDR2: SGHRS and YFSETQ. Losses at the gene ends were 0 bases for V and 4 bases for J; bases not matched to a gene: 11. Partial CDR3 DNA: TGCGCCAGCAGCTTGGCCTGGACGGACAGGGACTCCACCGGGGAG. It encodes CASSLAWTDRDSTGE. The whole CDR3 sequence is CASSLAWTDRDSTGELFF.

As regards this clone: The read falls 3 residues short of the CDR3 end, and the missing part is taken from the germline J gene. The chain carries TRBV30 and TRBJ1-6; D remains ambiguous. CDR3 length: 17 residues. V was shortened by 0 bases and J by 0 bases, with 12 bases between the two germline ends. Germline V gene data show CDR1 as GTSNPN and CDR2 as SVGIG (reference sequence). The sequenced part of the CDR3 DNA is TGTGCCTGGAGTGTGAACGGGGAAAGCTCCTATAATTCACCC. It is translated as CAWSVNGESSYNSP. The entire CDR3 sequence reads CAWSVNGESSYNSPLHF.

CDR3 amino acids: CASSDGQGERETQYF. The covered CDR3 bases are TGCGCCAGCAGTGACGGACAGGGGGAGCGGGAGACG. J is TRBJ2-3 and V is TRBV10-1, with 10 nucleotides matching TRBD1. The missing CDR3 end, 3 residues past where the read stops, is filled in from the germline J gene. In germline, CDR1 is WNHNN, CDR2 SYGVQD (reference sequence). The CDR3 is 15 amino acids.

As concerns this clone: The DNA ends 3 residues before the CDR3 does, and the rest of the CDR3 is filled in from the germline J gene. The chain employs TRBV4-2 and TRBJ2-2; TRBD2 might be the D (5 bases). Deletions cut 0 bases from V and 6 bases from J, with 20 bases between. Germline V lookup: CDR1 LGHNA, CDR2 YNFKEQ. The CDR3 spans 18 residues. The covered CDR3 bases are TGTGCCAGCAGCCAAGATAGGGCGGCGCCTCGGGGTGCCGGGGAG. Its translation: CASSQDRAAPRGAGE. The CDR3 as a whole reads CASSQDRAAPRGAGELFF.

Turning to this clone: The sequenced fragment ends 3 residues before the CDR3 boundary, so the rest is inferred from the germline J gene. The rearrangement joins TRBV5-1 to TRBJ2-3; TRBD1 matches 7 bases. Germline CDR1 reads SGHRS; CDR2 reads YFSETQ. This CDR3 comprises 13 residues. The covered CDR3 bases are TGCGCCAGCAGCCTCGACCCACAGGGGACG. It specifies CASSLDPQGT. The full CDR3 reads CASSLDPQGTQYF.